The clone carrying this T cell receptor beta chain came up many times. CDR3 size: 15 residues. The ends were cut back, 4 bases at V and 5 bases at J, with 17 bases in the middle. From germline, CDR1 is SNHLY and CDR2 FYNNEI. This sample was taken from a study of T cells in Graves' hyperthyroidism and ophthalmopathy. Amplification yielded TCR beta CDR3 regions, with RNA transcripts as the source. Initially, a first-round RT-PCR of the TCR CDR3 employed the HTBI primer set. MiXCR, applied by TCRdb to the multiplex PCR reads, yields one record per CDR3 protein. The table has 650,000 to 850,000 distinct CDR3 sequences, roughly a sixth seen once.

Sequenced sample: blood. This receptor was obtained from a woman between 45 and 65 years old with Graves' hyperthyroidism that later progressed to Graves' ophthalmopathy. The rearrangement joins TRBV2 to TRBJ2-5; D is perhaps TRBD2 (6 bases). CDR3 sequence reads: CASSVAVWQTETQYF. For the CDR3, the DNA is TGTGCCAGCAGTGTAGCGGTTTGGCAGACGGAGACCCAGTACTTC.